This T cell receptor beta chain was obtained from a study of cytomegalovirus exposure and HLA in healthy donors. Whole-study findings and limits: One later analysis, an examination of the 120 validation repertoires, found that first-cohort TCR clusters tended to co-occur in them.

Of note for this clone: Antigen unknown.

With V trimmed by 1 base and J by 4 bases, 5 bases remained unmatched. The CDR3 has 16 amino acids. Per the germline V gene, CDR1 is LGHNA and CDR2 is YNFKEQ. Some clones are missing from TCRdb's copy, which holds only in-frame ones; the method was immunoSEQ multiplex PCR. The table has 55,000 to 80,000 clones, 95% seen once. The chain couples TRBV4-2 to TRBJ1-2; 11 bases fit TRBD1. Material for sequencing was PBMCs. This receptor was obtained from a woman under 30 in good health and CMV-seropositive. DNA for the CDR3: TGTGCCAGCAGCCAAGCCACGGGACAGGGGGGCTATGGCTACACCTTC. Translation gives CASSQATGQGGYGYTF.